The entry that follows covers one T cell receptor (beta chain) sequence. Its antigen is not known. Germline CDR1 is LNHDA and CDR2 is SQIVND (reference sequence). V lost 9 bases and J 1 base, leaving 9 bases between the germline ends. The CDR3 spans 12 residues. The sample comes from a study of cytomegalovirus exposure and HLA in healthy donors. Findings and limits, study-wide: In vitro data verified a few CMV-associated chains as specific for CMV antigens. 150 to 200 TCR beta chains were listed as cytomegalovirus-associated. According to a subsequent analysis, TCR clusters identified in the first cohort showed a tendency to co-occur across the roughly 120 validation repertoires.

This table comes from immunoSEQ multiplex PCR, and its TCRdb copy is limited to in-frame clones, with some not included. The repertoire holds around 300,000 clones, with 88% as singletons. V and J are TRBV19 and TRBJ1-1; D is perhaps TRBD1 (5 bases). This TCR came from a man aged 25-45 years in good health and CMV-seronegative. Specimen: PBMCs. The CDR3, as DNA: TGTGCCAGCAGGGAAGGGAACACTGAAGCTTTCTTT. This sequence encodes CASREGNTEAFF.